This T cell receptor (beta chain) was recovered during a study of cytotoxic CD8 clonotypes in ibrutinib-treated CLL. Here immunoSEQ multiplex PCR was the method, and the copy in TCRdb shows in-frame clones only, minus some. The top ten clones hold just over 3% of a sample with about 70,000 clones, 75% to 95% of them seen once. Comments on this clone: Its specificity is not known.

The study's findings and limits: Starting clonality was above that of age-matched healthy donors and tracked circulating CD8+ T-cell counts.

Roughly 2 micrograms of genomic DNA, which was extracted from cryopreserved PBMCs, served as the material used for the TCR beta libraries. This specimen was PBMCs, taken after 12 months of ibrutinib treatment. This clonotype was sampled from a human donor with chronic lymphocytic leukemia.

The CDR3 sequence is CASSLASGSVSYEQYF. The CDR3 DNA follows: TGTGCCAGCAGCTTGGCTAGCGGGAGCGTATCCTACGAGCAGTACTTC. The J gene is TRBJ2-7, the V gene TRBV5-5, with 10 bases fitting TRBD2. V lost 0 bases and J lost 1; bases outside the gene matches: 4. The CDR3 is 16 amino acids. Germline V lookup: CDR1 SGHKS, CDR2 YYEKEE (reference sequence). Full variable domain (outside the CDR3, taken from reference TRBV5-5 and TRBJ2-7): DAGVTQSPTHLIKTRGQQVTLRCSPISGHKSVSWYQQVLGQGPQFIFQYYEKEERGRGNFPDRFSARQFPNYSSELNVNALLLGDSALYLCASSLASGSVSYEQYFGPGTRLTVT.